The 30 T cell receptor beta chains below come from one sample, sequenced in a study of blood T cell repertoires in COVID-19. Only in-frame clones appear in the TCRdb table, and some are missing; sequencing was by immunoSEQ multiplex PCR. Of roughly 320,000 clones in the sample, 65% to 90% were seen once. Sequencing input: peripheral blood. The receptors were gathered from a human donor in a cohort sampled during active COVID-19.

The chain combines TRBV6-5 with TRBJ2-3; D might be TRBD1 (5 bases). Deletions cut 4 bases from V and 4 bases from J, with 15 bases between. The CDR3 spans 15 residues. Looked up from germline, CDR1 is MNHEY and CDR2 is SVGAGI. The CDR3 region has the DNA TGTGCCAGCAGTTCGACCTCAGGGTGGGCAGATACGCAGTATTTT. This encodes CASSSTSGWADTQYF.

The chain carries TRBV7-3 and TRBJ2-3, with D perhaps matching TRBD2 (5 bases). This CDR3 comprises 14 residues. The germline V gene encodes CDR1 SGHTA and CDR2 FQGTGA. V lost 2 bases and J 1 base, leaving 7 bases between the germline ends. The CDR3 region is CASSLFGGTDTQYF. The CDR3 region has the DNA TGTGCCAGCAGCTTATTCGGGGGCACAGATACGCAGTATTTT.

J is TRBJ2-4 and V is TRBV6-5; possible D gene TRBD2, 5 bases. The CDR3 has 15 amino acids. Germline CDR1 is MNHEY and CDR2 is SVGAGI. Deletions cut 5 bases from V and 1 base from J, with 12 bases between. CDR3 nucleotide sequence: TGTGCCAGCAGTCGAACCGGGAATGCCAAAAACATTCAGTACTTC. This codes for CASSRTGNAKNIQYF.

The chain carries TRBV5-4 and TRBJ2-2, with D perhaps TRBD1 (6 bases). CDR3 size: 16 residues. Germline CDR1 and CDR2: SGHNT and YYREEE (reference sequence). V was pared by 2 bases and J by 0 bases, with 11 bases between. CDR3 sequence (DNA): TGTGCCAGCAGCTTTCCGGACAGTTCGAACACCGGGGAGCTGTTTTTT. Encoded protein: CASSFPDSSNTGELFF.

The chain uses TRBV18 and TRBJ1-6; maybe TRBD1 (5 bases). Trimming removed 2 bases at V and 9 bases at J, with 20 bases between. The germline V gene has CDR1 KGHSH and CDR2 LQKENI. The CDR3 covers 17 residues. The CDR3 DNA is TGTGCCAGCTCACCAACCACGCCAGGGTTATCACTTTCACCCCTCCACTTT. This encodes CASSPTTPGLSLSPLHF.

The genes are TRBV7-6 and TRBJ1-6; perhaps TRBD1 as D (5 bases). Trimming pared 3 bases from V and 8 bases from J, leaving 11 bases between. Germline V gene lookup returns CDR1 SGHVS and CDR2 FNYEAQ. The CDR3 totals 14 residues. The CDR3 is CASSLGQRDSPLHF. CDR3 DNA: TGTGCCAGCAGCTTGGGGCAGCGGGATTCACCCCTCCACTTT.

The J gene is TRBJ2-7, the V gene TRBV4-1; 12 bases line up with TRBD1. CDR3 length: 15 residues. The germline V gene encodes CDR1 MGHRA and CDR2 YSYEKL. Trimming cost V 3 bases and J 3 bases; bases outside gene matches: 3. CDR3 region: CASSQGQGASYEQYF. The CDR3 DNA follows: TGCGCCAGCAGCCAGGGACAGGGGGCGAGCTACGAGCAGTACTTC.

The rearrangement links TRBV14 to TRBJ2-1; the match to TRBD1 covers 8 bases. The junction had 7 bases not matched to a gene; V was cut back by 3 bases and J by 6 bases. CDR1 SGHDN and CDR2 FVKESK come from the germline V gene. The CDR3 extends over 15 amino acids. CDR3 region: CASSHRQGTGNEQFF. The CDR3 nucleotides are TGTGCCAGCAGCCATCGACAGGGGACGGGCAATGAGCAGTTCTTC.

The CDR3 loop reads CASSLKVSGPYEQYF. CDR3 bases: TGCGCCAGCAGCTTGAAGGTTTCAGGCCCGTACGAGCAGTACTTC. V usage is TRBV5-1 and J usage is TRBJ2-7; D ambiguous. Germline V CDR1 and CDR2: SGHRS, YFSETQ. This CDR3 contains 15 residues. Between the trimmed V and J ends, which lost 1 base and 4 bases, there was a span of 15 bases.

The chain uses TRBV3-1 (or the pseudogene TRBV3-2) and TRBJ1-2; possibly TRBD1 for D (6 bases). Germline CDR1 and CDR2: LGHDT and YNNKEL (reference sequence). The CDR3 extends over 14 amino acids. The V end lost 0 bases, the J end lost 8 bases, and 13 bases lay between the germline ends. The CDR3 sequence is CASSQDRRGGGYTF. CDR3 sequence (DNA): TGTGCCAGCAGCCAAGATCGGCGGGGGGGCGGCTACACCTTC.

The chain recombines TRBV18 with TRBJ2-7; D possibly corresponds to TRBD1 (6 bases). This CDR3 contains 14 residues. Germline-derived CDR1 and CDR2 are KGHSH and LQKENI. The V and J ends lost 0 bases and 7 bases respectively, with 13 bases between them. DNA for the CDR3: TGTGCCAGCTCACCACCTCAGGGGACGGGGGAGCAGTACTTC. It encodes CASSPPQGTGEQYF. The whole variable domain, filled in from reference TRBV18 and TRBJ2-7, reads NAGVMQNPRHLVRRRGQEARLRCSPMKGHSHVYWYRQLPEEGLKFMVYLQKENIIDESGMPKERFSAEFPKEGPSILRIQQVVRGDSAAYFCASSPPQGTGEQYFGPGTRLTVT.

V usage is TRBV18 and J usage is TRBJ2-6; D gene unclear. V lost 1 base to trimming and J lost 0 bases, with 4 bases between them. CDR1 and CDR2 from the germline V gene are KGHSH and LQKENI. The CDR3 is made up of 15 amino acids. CDR3 in DNA: TGTGCCAGCTCACCACAGCCCTCTGGGGCCAACGTCCTGACTTTC. It encodes CASSPQPSGANVLTF.

The J gene is TRBJ1-5, the V gene TRBV2; possibly TRBD1 for D (6 bases). This CDR3 comprises 13 residues. Trimming pared 7 bases from V and 4 bases from J, leaving 11 bases between. Germline CDR1 and CDR2: SNHLY and FYNNEI. The CDR3 sequence is CASTKRGNQPQHF. In DNA form, the CDR3 reads TGTGCCAGCACCAAGAGGGGGAATCAGCCCCAGCATTTT.

The sample holds a few counts of this clone. The chain recombines TRBV6-5 with TRBJ1-1; D is ambiguous. The CDR3 sequence is 13 residues long. V lost 3 bases and J 1 base, leaving 6 bases between the germline ends. CDR1 and CDR2 (germline): MNHEY, SVGAGI. As DNA, the CDR3 is TGTGCCAGCAGTTATTTAGAGAACACTGAAGCTTTCTTT. Its translation is CASSYLENTEAFF.

The genes are TRBV6-4 and TRBJ1-6; a weak D match, TRBD1 (5 bases). Germline values: CDR1 MRHNA, CDR2 SNTAGT. The CDR3 has 15 residues. Trimming stripped 6 bases from V and 8 bases from J, with 17 bases between. CDR3 in amino acids: CASREQGLADSPLHF. The CDR3, as DNA: TGTGCCAGCAGAGAGCAGGGCCTTGCGGATTCACCCCTCCACTTT.

This clone occurred a few times. The chain couples TRBV4-2 to TRBJ2-7; 7 bases are shared with TRBD1. After removal of 0 bases from V and 4 bases from J, the junction contained 6 bases not matched to a gene. The CDR3 spans 15 residues. Per germline, CDR1 LGHNA and CDR2 YNFKEQ. As DNA, the CDR3 is TGTGCCAGCAGCCAAGATCGACAGGGTATATACGAGCAGTACTTC. Its translation: CASSQDRQGIYEQYF.

V usage is TRBV7-9 and J usage is TRBJ2-1, with 10 bases identical to TRBD1. Trimming removed 2 bases from V and 0 bases from J; junction bases left unmatched: 7. In germline, CDR1 is SEHNR, CDR2 FQNEAQ (reference sequence). CDR3 length equals 18 residues. The CDR3 loop reads CASSLSQRTGGSYNEQFF. The DNA of the CDR3 is TGTGCCAGCAGCTTATCGCAGCGGACAGGGGGCTCCTACAATGAGCAGTTCTTC.

The gene calls are TRBV5-1 and TRBJ1-1; D remains unclear. The CDR3 contains 14 residues. CDR1 and CDR2 from the germline V gene are SGHRS and YFSETQ. Trimming took 4 bases from V and 1 from J, leaving 11 bases between them. The CDR3 loop is CASSEQNWNTEAFF. The CDR3 DNA reads TGCGCCAGCAGCGAACAGAATTGGAACACTGAAGCTTTCTTT.

V is TRBV6-5 and J is TRBJ2-1; TRBD1 agrees at 9 bases. Germline trimming cut 6 bases from V and 8 bases from J; bases unmatched to any gene: 11. This CDR3 has 15 residues. Germline V gene data show CDR1 as MNHEY and CDR2 as SVGAGI. The DNA for the CDR3 is TGTGCCAGCAGGGGAGAGGACAGGGGTAACGATGAGCAGTTCTTC. Its protein is CASRGEDRGNDEQFF.

The chain uses TRBV24-1 and TRBJ2-1; maybe TRBD1 (5 bases). The germline V gene encodes CDR1 KGHDR and CDR2 SFDVKD. The CDR3 has 17 residues. The V end was cut by 4 bases, the J end by 7 bases, with 22 bases between. CDR3: CATSETPGHPSRNEQFF. CDR3 sequence (DNA): TGTGCCACCAGTGAAACCCCAGGGCACCCTTCCCGGAATGAGCAGTTCTTC.

The chain is built from TRBV30 and TRBJ1-4; a weak D match, TRBD1 (6 bases). Germline CDR1 is GTSNPN and CDR2 is SVGIG (reference sequence). The CDR3 is 15 residues long. Trimming stripped 2 bases from V and 7 bases from J, with 17 bases between. The CDR3: CAWSSQGKRAEKLFF. CDR3 bases: TGTGCCTGGAGTTCCCAGGGGAAGAGAGCTGAAAAACTGTTTTTT.

V gene TRBV6-5 combines with J gene TRBJ1-1; D might be TRBD1 (6 bases). Per germline, CDR1 MNHEY and CDR2 SVGAGI. The CDR3 length is 15 residues. V shed 7 bases and J shed 2 bases, with 17 bases lying between them. Here the CDR3 DNA reads TGTGCCAGCAAAAAGCCGGGGGGCCGAAACACTGAAGCTTTCTTT. Translating it yields CASKKPGGRNTEAFF.

V usage is TRBV18 and J usage is TRBJ2-7; D perhaps matches TRBD1 (6 bases). The CDR3 has 14 amino acids. Germline values: CDR1 KGHSH, CDR2 LQKENI. Trimming took off 3 bases at V and 5 bases at J, with 14 bases between the two ends. The CDR3 sequence: CASSPAQGSNEQYF. The CDR3 DNA sequence: TGTGCCAGCTCACCGGCACAGGGCAGTAACGAGCAGTACTTC.

This chain joins TRBV29-1 and TRBJ2-7, with TRBD1 matching over 7 bases. The V segment lost 6 bases and the J segment 1 base; nucleotides outside the gene matches: 9. Germline-derived CDR1 and CDR2 are SQVTM and ANQGSEA. The CDR3 covers 14 residues. CDR3 DNA sequence: TGCAGCGTACGCTCACAGGGGCTGTCCTACGAGCAGTACTTC. Its translation is CSVRSQGLSYEQYF.

This chain joins TRBV27 and TRBJ1-6; D call uncertain. V gave up 3 bases and J gave up 6 bases, with 15 bases separating them. Germline V gene sequence: CDR1 MNHEY, CDR2 SMNVEV (reference sequence). There are 16 residues in the CDR3. The CDR3 sequence is CASSFDTNPVNSPLHF. The CDR3 DNA reads TGTGCCAGCAGTTTTGACACCAACCCCGTTAATTCACCCCTCCACTTT.

The chain couples TRBV10-3 to TRBJ1-2; the D gene is possibly TRBD1 (5 bases). CDR1 ENHRY and CDR2 SYGVKD come from the germline V gene. CDR3 length equals 15 residues. The germline V and J ends were trimmed by 0 bases and 4 bases, with 12 bases remaining between them. The CDR3 DNA reads as TGTGCCATCAGTGAGTCTGAAGGGGTGAGCTATGGCTACACCTTC. Protein product: CAISESEGVSYGYTF.

This chain links TRBV9 with TRBJ1-1; 9 nucleotides line up with TRBD1. Germline values: CDR1 SGDLS, CDR2 YYNGEE. Trimming cost V 3 bases and J 6 bases; bases outside gene matches: 3. This CDR3 spans 13 amino acids. The CDR3 loop is CASSDDRGSEAFF. CDR3 nucleotide sequence: TGTGCCAGCAGCGACGACAGGGGGTCTGAAGCTTTCTTT.

This clone was seen more than once but under ten times. This rearrangement joins TRBV5-4 to TRBJ2-3, with 8 bases identical to TRBD2. Germline CDR1 and CDR2: SGHNT and YYREEE (reference sequence). This CDR3 is built from 16 residues. The V gene end was trimmed by 1 base and the J gene end by 3 bases; junction bases not matched to a gene: 7. In DNA, the CDR3 is TGTGCCAGCAGCTTGACGCCGGGACTAGGAACAGATACGCAGTATTTT. Amino acids: CASSLTPGLGTDTQYF.

The CDR3 sequence: CASSQFEGTRTYEQYF. DNA for the CDR3: TGTGCCAGCAGCCAATTCGAAGGGACTCGAACCTACGAGCAGTACTTC. The rearrangement joins TRBV3-1 (or the pseudogene TRBV3-2) to TRBJ2-7, with D perhaps matching TRBD2 (6 bases). The CDR3 length is 16 residues. Between the trimmed V and J ends, which lost 2 bases and 2 bases, there was a span of 16 bases. The germline CDR1 and CDR2 sequences are LGHDT and YNNKEL (reference sequence).

The chain links TRBV3-1 (or the pseudogene TRBV3-2) to TRBJ2-3; D is undetermined. The CDR3 covers 14 residues. Germline V CDR1 and CDR2: LGHDT, YNNKEL (reference sequence). V dropped 3 bases and J dropped 6 bases, with 13 bases sitting between them. The CDR3 nucleotides are TGTGCCAGCAGCCACGTGTACGCTAGGGATACGCAGTATTTT. This translates into CASSHVYARDTQYF.